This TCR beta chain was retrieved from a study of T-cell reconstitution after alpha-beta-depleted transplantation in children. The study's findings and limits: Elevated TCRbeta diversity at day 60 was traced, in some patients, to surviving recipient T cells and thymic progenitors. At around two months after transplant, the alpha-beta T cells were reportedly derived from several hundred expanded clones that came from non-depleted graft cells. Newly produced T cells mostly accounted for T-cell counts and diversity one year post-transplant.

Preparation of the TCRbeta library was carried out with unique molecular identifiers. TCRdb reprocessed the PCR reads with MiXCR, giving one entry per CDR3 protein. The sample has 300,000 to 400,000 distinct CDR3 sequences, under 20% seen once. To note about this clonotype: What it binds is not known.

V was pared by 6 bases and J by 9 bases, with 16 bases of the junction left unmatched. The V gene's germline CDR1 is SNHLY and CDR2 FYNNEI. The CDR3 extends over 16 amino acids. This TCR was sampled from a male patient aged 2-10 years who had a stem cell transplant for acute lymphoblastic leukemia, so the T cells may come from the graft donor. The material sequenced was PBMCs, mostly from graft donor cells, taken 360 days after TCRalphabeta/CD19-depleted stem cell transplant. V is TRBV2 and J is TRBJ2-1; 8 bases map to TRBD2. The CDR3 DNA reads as TGTGCCAGCAGGAAGGAGACTAGCGCAGGCACGGGTGAGCAGTTCTTC. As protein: CASRKETSAGTGEQFF.